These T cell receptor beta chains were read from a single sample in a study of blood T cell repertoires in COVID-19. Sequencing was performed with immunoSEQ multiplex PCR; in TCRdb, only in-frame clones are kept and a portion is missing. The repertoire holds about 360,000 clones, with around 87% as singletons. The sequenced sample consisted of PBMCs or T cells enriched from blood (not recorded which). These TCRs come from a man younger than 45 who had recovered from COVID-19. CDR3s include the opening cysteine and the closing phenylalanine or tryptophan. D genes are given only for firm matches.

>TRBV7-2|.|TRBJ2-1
CASSLEVSEQFF
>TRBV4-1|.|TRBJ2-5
CASSPSKSQELLTQYF
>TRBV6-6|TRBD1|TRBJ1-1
CASRTGGAGNTEAFF
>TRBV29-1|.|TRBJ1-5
CSVEGVGGGFGQPQHF
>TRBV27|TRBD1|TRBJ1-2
CASSLRQGFGYTF
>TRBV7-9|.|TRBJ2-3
CASSLLTDTQYF
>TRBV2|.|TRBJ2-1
CASRPWTSGPYNEQFF
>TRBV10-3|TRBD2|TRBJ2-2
CAITRAGDRAGELFF
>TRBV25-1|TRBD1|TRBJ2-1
CASSETPGQGKNEQFF
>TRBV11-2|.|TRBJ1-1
CASSLDSSLRTEAFF
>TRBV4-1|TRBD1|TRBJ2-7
CASSQGGQGVNEQYF
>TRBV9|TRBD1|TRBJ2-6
CASSGTGHGANVLTF
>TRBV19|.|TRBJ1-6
CASSTQGGGSPLHF
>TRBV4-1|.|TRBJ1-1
CASSQTVTGVTEAFF
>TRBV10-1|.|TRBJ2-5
CASSESGGTQETQYF